This entry concerns a single T cell receptor beta chain. This clonotype was seen more than once but under ten times. What this receptor recognizes is not known. Within one base of it there is no much larger clone, and no base qualities were kept. Stable Graves' hyperthyroidism was defined as the absence of progression to ophthalmopathy over 18 months of follow-up. Hyperthyroidism patients were aged 18 to 65 years and newly diagnosed, with disease duration of less than 2 months. Any patient with an uncontrolled infection, another autoimmune disease, pregnancy or lactation was excluded. Diagnoses were established on the basis of clinical symptoms, serum thyroxine and TRAb, thyroid ultrasound, and orbital computed tomography. Ficoll-Paque density gradient centrifugation was used to isolate PBMCs from approximately 11 ml of fresh peripheral blood. Trizol reagent was used to extract total RNA, and RNA quality was then checked on an Agilent 2100 Bioanalyzer.

The germline V gene (reference sequence) specifies SGHNT as CDR1 and YYREEE as CDR2. The cysteine opens and the phenylalanine closes a CDR3 of 13 amino acids. Only the CDR3 region is kept as DNA, spanning 39 bases read in frame from base 1. Between the V and J ends, shortened by 5 bases and 2 bases respectively, the junction contains 9 bases. The TCR beta CDR3 regions were amplified from the RNA transcripts. For the first round of RT-PCR on the TCR CDR3, the HTBI primer set was used together with the Qiagen OneStep RT-PCR kit. A second multiplex PCR round built the libraries, followed by size selection and purification. Sequencing of the libraries was done on an Illumina HiSeq2000 using paired-end 100 bp reads. The study's processing was this. Raw data were processed with SOAPnuke, discarding reads with adapters, uncalled bases, mean Phred below 15, or no exact constant-primer or identifier match. COPE v1.2.5 was used to merge high-quality paired reads, and clonotypes were defined as unique nucleotide sequences. MiTCR v1.1 was used to align clonotypes to the IMGT TRBV, TRBD and TRBJ reference segments. Analysis was restricted to V-J combinations with a frequency above 0.0001, which covered roughly 99% of repertoires. A TCS score was defined as the ratio of F50 (clonal expansion) to E x V (chaos), with BLOSUM62-based TCRdist applied between CDR3 peptides within each V-J. Welch's t-statistics and random forest reduced just over 500 V-J features to fewer than 15, which were used in a naive Bayes classifier (R e1071). The raw public reads went through TCRdb reprocessing: fastp at Q25, MiXCR clone calling, in-frame beta chains kept. CDR3 protein duplicates are merged, each entry listing the most common genes and DNA. These V and J calls are TCRdb output, not the study's own analysis. This sample has some 700,000 distinct CDR3 sequences in its table, and 15% to 20% of those were observed once. The top ten clonotypes cover roughly 16% of the sample.

The sample belongs to a study of T cells in Graves' hyperthyroidism and ophthalmopathy (dated by TCRdb to the late 2010s). Notes on the research overall: Peripheral blood samples were taken at the time of initial diagnosis, prior to any treatment. To identify distinguishing TCR V-J signatures, a discovery cohort of about 100 patients was used, comprising under 45 with Graves' ophthalmopathy and 57 with stable Graves' hyperthyroidism. An independent validation cohort of fewer than 20 hyperthyroidism patients and 15 or so patients who later progressed to ophthalmopathy tested prospective prediction of ophthalmopathy. For training and testing, the 100 patients in the discovery cohort were randomly divided in a 7:3 ratio. In more than 5 Graves' hyperthyroidism patients, the study also compared T-cell repertoires from thyroid tissue with T-cell repertoires from blood. Once sampling was done, hyperthyroidism patients were given methimazole at a starting dose of 30 mg daily, whereas ophthalmopathy patients were given high-dose intravenous methylprednisolone. The paper reports TCR Vbeta CDR3 sequencing of roughly 140 peripheral blood samples: approximately 43 ophthalmopathy, 70 to 85 hyperthyroidism and 17 progressor patients. On the study overall, not on this receptor specifically: In validation, the model predicted progression to ophthalmopathy with over 60% sensitivity and roughly 75% specificity, a median of roughly seven months before onset. In cross-validation, a model built on a 13 V-J signature told ophthalmopathy apart from stable hyperthyroidism with approximately 90% sensitivity and approximately 81% specificity, and in testing the same model reached 80%/75%. Blood samples also contained most of the expanded thyroid clonotypes (frequency above 0.001), which suggests that blood repertoires may reflect thyroid immune responses. Sample size was not statistically predetermined, and investigators were not blinded to group allocation.

The sample taken for sequencing was blood. The source of this sequence is a man aged 50 or older with Graves' hyperthyroidism. The receptor chain draws on TRBV5-4 and TRBJ2-3; no D gene is confidently identified. The CDR3 reads CASSDRATDTQYF. The DNA is TGTGCCAGCAGTGATAGGGCCACAGATACGCAGTATTTT.